This T cell receptor beta chain was sequenced for a study of blood T cell repertoires in COVID-19. Study details: Some COVID-19 samples were acute and others convalescent; all came from the United States, Italy and Spain. PBMCs, B-cell-depleted T cells, or T cells were the source of the cDNA or gDNA that made up the material.

Authors' analysis steps: Using reference gene primer amplification, nucleated cell counts were estimated. Assay used: immunoSEQ multiplex PCR; TCRdb lists only in-frame clones, some missing. The V and J calls and clone size come from that table; D and trimming were worked out from the DNA. Found here are more than 150,000 clones, over 75% of them singletons; the top ten hold approximately 9.4%. The CDR3 loop spans 12 amino acids. Germline V gene data show CDR1 as SGHDT and CDR2 as YYEEEE. The ends were cut back, 1 base at V and 10 bases at J, with 6 bases in the middle. There are a few counts of this clone.

V usage is TRBV5-6 and J usage is TRBJ1-6; unclear D gene. The sequence was obtained from a woman aged 80 or older with acute or convalescent COVID-19. The source material was peripheral blood. As DNA, the CDR3 is TGTGCCAGCAGCTTGACGGGGTCACCCCTCCACTTT. Translating it yields CASSLTGSPLHF.